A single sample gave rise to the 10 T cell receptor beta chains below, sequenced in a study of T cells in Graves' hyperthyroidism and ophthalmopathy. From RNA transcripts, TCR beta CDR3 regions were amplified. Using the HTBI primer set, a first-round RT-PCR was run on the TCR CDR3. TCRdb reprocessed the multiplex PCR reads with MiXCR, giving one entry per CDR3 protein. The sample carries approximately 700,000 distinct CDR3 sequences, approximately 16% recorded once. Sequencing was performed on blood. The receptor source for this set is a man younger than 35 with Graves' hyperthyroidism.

In DNA form, the CDR3 reads TGTGCCAGCAGTGAAAACAGGGGGTTCGCCGGGGAGCTGTTTTTT. Amino acids: CASSENRGFAGELFF. This sequence joins TRBV6-1 and TRBJ2-2; 8 bases fit TRBD1. Trimming removed 2 bases from V and 6 bases from J; junction bases left unmatched: 5. CDR3 size: 15 residues. Germline loops: CDR1 MNHNS, CDR2 SASEGT.

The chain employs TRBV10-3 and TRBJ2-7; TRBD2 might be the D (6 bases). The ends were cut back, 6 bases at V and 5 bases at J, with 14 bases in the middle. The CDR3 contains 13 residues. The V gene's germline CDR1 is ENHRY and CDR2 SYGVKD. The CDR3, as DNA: TGTGCCATCAGCCGGGAGAATTACGACGAGCAGTACTTC. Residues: CAISRENYDEQYF.

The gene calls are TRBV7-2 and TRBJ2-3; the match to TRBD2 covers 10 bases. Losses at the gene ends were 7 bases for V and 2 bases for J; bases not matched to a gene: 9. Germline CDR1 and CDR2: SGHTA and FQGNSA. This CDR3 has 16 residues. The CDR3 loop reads CASTVVAGGSTDTQYF. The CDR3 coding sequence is TGTGCCAGCACCGTCGTAGCGGGAGGTTCCACAGATACGCAGTATTTT.

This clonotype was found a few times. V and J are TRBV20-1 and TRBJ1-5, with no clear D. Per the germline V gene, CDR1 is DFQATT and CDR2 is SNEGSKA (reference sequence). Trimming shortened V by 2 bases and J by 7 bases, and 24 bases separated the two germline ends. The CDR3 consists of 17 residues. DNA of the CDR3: TGCAGTGCTAGACCGGCCTTCCGGGCCGTCAATTCCCAGCCCCAGCATTTT. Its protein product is CSARPAFRAVNSQPQHF.

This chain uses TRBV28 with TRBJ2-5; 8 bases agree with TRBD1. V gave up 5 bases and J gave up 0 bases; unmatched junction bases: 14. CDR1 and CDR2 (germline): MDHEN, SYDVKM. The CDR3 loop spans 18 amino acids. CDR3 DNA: TGTGCCAGCAGTCTTCCGACAGGGGCCACATCGTACCAAGAGACCCAGTACTTC. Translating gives CASSLPTGATSYQETQYF.

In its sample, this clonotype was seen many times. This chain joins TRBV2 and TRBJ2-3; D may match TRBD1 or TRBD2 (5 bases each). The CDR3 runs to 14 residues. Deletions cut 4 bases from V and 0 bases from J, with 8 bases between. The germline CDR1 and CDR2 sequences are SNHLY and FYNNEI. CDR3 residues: CASSVGPSTDTQYF. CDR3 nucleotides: TGTGCCAGCAGTGTGGGACCCAGCACAGATACGCAGTATTTT.

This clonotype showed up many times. The CDR3 DNA reads as TGCAGCGTTGAAGAAGGTCTGGTTCAGTACTTC. It codes for CSVEEGLVQYF. The chain recombines TRBV29-1 with TRBJ2-4; D unresolved. Germline assignment: CDR1 SQVTM and CDR2 ANQGSEA. Deletions cut 0 bases from V and 11 bases from J, with 8 bases between. This CDR3 has 11 amino acids.

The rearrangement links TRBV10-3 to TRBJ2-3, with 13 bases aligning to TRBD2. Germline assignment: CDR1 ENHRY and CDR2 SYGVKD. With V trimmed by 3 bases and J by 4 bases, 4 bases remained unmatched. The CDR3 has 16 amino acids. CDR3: CAISELAGGPPDTQYF. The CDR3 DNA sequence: TGTGCCATCAGTGAACTAGCGGGAGGGCCTCCAGATACGCAGTATTTT.

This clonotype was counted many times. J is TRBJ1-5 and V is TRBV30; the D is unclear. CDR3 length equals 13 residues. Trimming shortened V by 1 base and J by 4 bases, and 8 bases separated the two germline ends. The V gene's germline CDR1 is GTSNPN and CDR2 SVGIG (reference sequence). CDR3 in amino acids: CAWSGAGNQPQHF. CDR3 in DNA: TGTGCCTGGAGTGGGGCAGGTAATCAGCCCCAGCATTTT.

The CDR3 nucleotides are TGTGCCAGCAGCTTAAAGGAAGAGGGGGGGTTCTTC. Translated, it gives CASSLKEEGGFF. This sequence joins TRBV7-9 and TRBJ2-1, with D possibly being TRBD1 or TRBD2 (6 bases each). Trimming shortened V by 2 bases and J by 15 bases, and 14 bases separated the two germline ends. Looked up from germline, CDR1 is SEHNR and CDR2 is FQNEAQ (reference sequence). The CDR3 runs 12 residues.